Listed below are T cell receptor beta chains from one sample, sequenced in a study of T cells in Graves' hyperthyroidism and ophthalmopathy. TCRdb re-derived calls from the multiplex PCR reads in MiXCR, one entry per CDR3 protein. The data hold fewer than 550,000 distinct CDR3 sequences, with around 14% observed a single time. Sequencing was carried out using blood. These receptor sequences come from a woman between 18 and 30 years old with Graves' hyperthyroidism. CDR3s include the opening cysteine and the closing phenylalanine or tryptophan.

J gene: TRBJ1-6; V gene: TRBV19; CDR3 protein: CASSDRGEPSPLHF
J gene: TRBJ2-7; V gene: TRBV19; CDR3 protein: CASSLTHRASSYEQYF
J gene: TRBJ1-1; V gene: TRBV19; CDR3 protein: CASRTGYTEAFF
J gene: TRBJ2-7; V gene: TRBV12-3/TRBV12-4; CDR3 protein: CASTAGNVGRQYF
J gene: TRBJ2-3; V gene: TRBV20-1; CDR3 protein: CSARASGNTDTQYF
J gene: TRBJ2-3; V gene: TRBV2; CDR3 protein: CASSEGTEVADTQYF
J gene: TRBJ2-3; V gene: TRBV19; CDR3 protein: CASSHIPGSSTDTQYF
J gene: TRBJ2-3; V gene: TRBV30; CDR3 protein: CAWTKRDYTDTQYF
J gene: TRBJ2-3; V gene: TRBV6-9; CDR3 protein: CASSYFGQATDTQYF
J gene: TRBJ2-1; V gene: TRBV5-1; CDR3 protein: CASSLEAPRSYNEQFF
J gene: TRBJ1-3; V gene: TRBV19; CDR3 protein: CASSNGSGNTIYF
J gene: TRBJ2-7; V gene: TRBV11-1; CDR3 protein: CASSLLDYEQYF
J gene: TRBJ2-1; V gene: TRBV30; CDR3 protein: CAGQAGLAGVVNEQFF
J gene: TRBJ2-7; V gene: TRBV11-3; CDR3 protein: CASSLERQGPNYEQYF
J gene: TRBJ1-2; V gene: TRBV20-1; CDR3 protein: CSARDRIANYGYTF
J gene: TRBJ1-4; V gene: TRBV20-1; CDR3 protein: CSAPDSSTNEKLFF
J gene: TRBJ2-3; V gene: TRBV7-8; CDR3 protein: CASSLGASGLAGGPGDTQYF
J gene: TRBJ2-1; V gene: TRBV6-2/TRBV6-3; CDR3 protein: CASSSYLTSGGWGQFF
J gene: TRBJ1-5; V gene: TRBV19; CDR3 protein: CASSIGGQGNQPQHF
J gene: TRBJ1-2; V gene: TRBV7-8; CDR3 protein: CASSLARMPANYGYTF
J gene: TRBJ1-1; V gene: TRBV13; CDR3 protein: CASRKEANTEAFF
J gene: TRBJ2-7; V gene: TRBV3-1; CDR3 protein: CASSQDFDPSGSYEQYF
J gene: TRBJ1-3; V gene: TRBV6-1; CDR3 protein: CATGQTRNTIYF
J gene: TRBJ1-3; V gene: TRBV28; CDR3 protein: CASSSTQGSGNTIYF
J gene: TRBJ2-3; V gene: TRBV7-9; CDR3 protein: CASSLAGALTDTQYF
J gene: TRBJ2-7; V gene: TRBV9; CDR3 protein: CASSVEKESSYEQYF
J gene: TRBJ2-7; V gene: TRBV5-1; CDR3 protein: CASSRLGTGGPEEQYF
J gene: TRBJ1-6; V gene: TRBV6-5; CDR3 protein: CASSYSRQFYNSPLHF
J gene: TRBJ1-2; V gene: TRBV5-6; CDR3 protein: CASSLVASPNYGYTF
J gene: TRBJ2-1; V gene: TRBV25-1; CDR3 protein: CASTHPRGGEQFF
J gene: TRBJ2-3; V gene: TRBV9; CDR3 protein: CASTSGGVADTQYF
J gene: TRBJ2-7; V gene: TRBV5-1; CDR3 protein: CASSLVQGAIDEQYF
J gene: TRBJ2-2; V gene: TRBV20-1; CDR3 protein: CSAKGELDGELFF
J gene: TRBJ2-5; V gene: TRBV24-1; CDR3 protein: CATSHPYLGQGGETQYF
J gene: TRBJ1-2; V gene: TRBV5-1; CDR3 protein: CASSSDRGLGYTF
J gene: TRBJ2-7; V gene: TRBV12-3/TRBV12-4; CDR3 protein: CASSFSWTTSYEQYF
J gene: TRBJ2-7; V gene: TRBV11-2; CDR3 protein: CASSLVSLAGGLSEQYF
J gene: TRBJ2-2; V gene: TRBV9; CDR3 protein: CASSASDGTGELFF
J gene: TRBJ2-5; V gene: TRBV7-9; CDR3 protein: CASSPSGWASETQYF
J gene: TRBJ2-1; V gene: TRBV2; CDR3 protein: CASNRRDTLQGAYNEQFF
J gene: TRBJ2-5; V gene: TRBV9; CDR3 protein: CASSVVGTGTQYF
J gene: TRBJ2-6; V gene: TRBV3-1; CDR3 protein: CASSQYSGANVLTF
J gene: TRBJ2-7; V gene: TRBV10-3; CDR3 protein: CAIRTGGGDEQYF
J gene: TRBJ2-1; V gene: TRBV9; CDR3 protein: CASSVGGSGNEQFF
J gene: TRBJ1-5; V gene: TRBV19; CDR3 protein: CASTPIGAGNQPQHF
J gene: TRBJ2-3; V gene: TRBV27; CDR3 protein: CASSSRRGRSGGAEDTQYF
J gene: TRBJ1-2; V gene: TRBV9; CDR3 protein: CASSARDSKPNYGYTF
J gene: TRBJ1-6; V gene: TRBV5-5; CDR3 protein: CASSSGTGWYSPLHF
J gene: TRBJ1-2; V gene: TRBV2; CDR3 protein: CARGDYGYTF
J gene: TRBJ1-2; V gene: TRBV19; CDR3 protein: CASTPQRGDYGYTF
J gene: TRBJ1-6; V gene: TRBV5-5; CDR3 protein: CASSLGGTGVYSPLHF
J gene: TRBJ1-1; V gene: TRBV18; CDR3 protein: CASSPPPRQEAFF
J gene: TRBJ1-4; V gene: TRBV20-1; CDR3 protein: CSASLAAPEKLFF
J gene: TRBJ2-7; V gene: TRBV20-1; CDR3 protein: CSAPAVAGGYEQYF
J gene: TRBJ2-2; V gene: TRBV5-5; CDR3 protein: CASSRGQANTGELFF
J gene: TRBJ1-4; V gene: TRBV19; CDR3 protein: CASSIKTFATNEKLFF
J gene: TRBJ1-2; V gene: TRBV28; CDR3 protein: CASSLMPGQGRNGYTF
J gene: TRBJ1-6; V gene: TRBV7-8; CDR3 protein: CASSFGTGGFSPLHF
J gene: TRBJ2-3; V gene: TRBV5-6; CDR3 protein: CASSLDIGSSDTDTQYF